A selection of T cell receptor beta chains follows, all from one sample in a study of blood T cell repertoires in COVID-19. TCRdb's copy holds only in-frame clones and misses some; the assay was immunoSEQ multiplex PCR. This sample has approximately 98,000 clones; 60% to 85% occur once, and the top ten carry 1.8%. Sequenced sample: peripheral blood. All receptors derive from a woman aged 40-49 years with acute or convalescent COVID-19. CDR3s include the opening cysteine and the closing phenylalanine or tryptophan. The order of the fields is clone size, V gene, CDR3 length, J gene, D gene, CDR3 protein, CDR3 DNA. D genes are given only for firm matches. Where a row states a size, it is once, few, many or the class of an expanded clone; other rows omit it.

abundance: .; v_gene: TRBV24-1; len: 15; j_gene: TRBJ2-5; d_gene: .; CDR3aa: CATSDPRIYQETQYF; CDR3nt: TGTGCCACCAGTGATCCTCGTATTTACCAAGAGACCCAGTACTTC
abundance: .; v_gene: TRBV19; len: 13; j_gene: TRBJ2-7; d_gene: .; CDR3aa: CASSIQGGYEQYF; CDR3nt: TGTGCCAGTAGTATCCAAGGGGGCTACGAGCAGTACTTC
abundance: .; v_gene: TRBV19; len: 14; j_gene: TRBJ2-5; d_gene: TRBD1; CDR3aa: CASNGQGVRETQYF; CDR3nt: TGTGCCAGTAACGGACAGGGCGTGAGGGAGACCCAGTACTTC
abundance: .; v_gene: TRBV5-4; len: 16; j_gene: TRBJ2-3; d_gene: TRBD2; CDR3aa: CASSPTAGLAGGAKYF; CDR3nt: TGTGCCAGCAGCCCCACCGCGGGACTAGCGGGGGGGGCAAAGTATTTT
abundance: .; v_gene: TRBV27; len: 15; j_gene: TRBJ1-1; d_gene: TRBD1; CDR3aa: CASSLFRTGNTEAFF; CDR3nt: TGTGCCAGCAGTTTGTTCCGGACAGGGAACACTGAAGCTTTCTTT
abundance: .; v_gene: TRBV7-2; len: 14; j_gene: TRBJ2-7; d_gene: TRBD1; CDR3aa: CASSVTGAEGEQYF; CDR3nt: TGTGCCAGCAGCGTGACAGGGGCGGAAGGGGAGCAGTACTTC
abundance: .; v_gene: TRBV30; len: 12; j_gene: TRBJ1-6; d_gene: .; CDR3aa: CAWSVNEAPLHF; CDR3nt: TGTGCCTGGAGTGTCAACGAGGCACCCCTCCACTTT
abundance: .; v_gene: TRBV5-4; len: 15; j_gene: TRBJ1-2; d_gene: .; CDR3aa: CASSSLLGGRYGYTF; CDR3nt: TGTGCCAGCAGCTCCCTTTTGGGGGGGAGGTATGGCTACACCTTC
abundance: .; v_gene: TRBV11-2; len: 15; j_gene: TRBJ1-1; d_gene: .; CDR3aa: CASSLEWGRNTEAFF; CDR3nt: TGTGCCAGCAGCTTAGAATGGGGGCGGAACACTGAAGCTTTCTTT
abundance: .; v_gene: TRBV5-5; len: 13; j_gene: TRBJ1-2; d_gene: TRBD1; CDR3aa: CASSPGQVYGYTF; CDR3nt: TGTGCCAGCAGCCCTGGACAGGTTTATGGCTACACCTTC
abundance: .; v_gene: TRBV21-1; len: 15; j_gene: TRBJ1-5; d_gene: .; CDR3aa: CASSHSRHLNQPQHF; CDR3nt: TGTGCCAGCAGCCACAGCCGGCACCTTAATCAGCCCCAGCATTTT
abundance: many; v_gene: TRBV9; len: 16; j_gene: TRBJ2-2; d_gene: .; CDR3aa: CASSSKVGAGTGELFF; CDR3nt: TGTGCCAGCAGCTCTAAGGTGGGGGCGGGCACCGGGGAGCTGTTTTTT
abundance: .; v_gene: TRBV7-8; len: 16; j_gene: TRBJ1-1; d_gene: .; CDR3aa: CASAPRTASTNTEAFF; CDR3nt: TGTGCCAGCGCGCCCAGGACAGCATCAACGAACACTGAAGCTTTCTTT
abundance: few; v_gene: TRBV28; len: 16; j_gene: TRBJ2-7; d_gene: .; CDR3aa: CASSSTRSGSPHEQYF; CDR3nt: TGTGCCAGCAGTTCTACTCGGAGCGGGTCCCCTCACGAGCAGTACTTC
abundance: .; v_gene: TRBV18; len: 16; j_gene: TRBJ2-5; d_gene: .; CDR3aa: CASSPSSRGSQETQYF; CDR3nt: TGTGCCAGCTCACCGTCGTCGCGAGGCTCCCAAGAGACCCAGTACTTC
abundance: .; v_gene: TRBV30; len: 17; j_gene: TRBJ2-5; d_gene: TRBD2; CDR3aa: CAWSSDLGATSGETQYF; CDR3nt: TGTGCCTGGAGTAGTGATCTAGGAGCTACTAGCGGGGAGACCCAGTACTTC
abundance: .; v_gene: TRBV18; len: 13; j_gene: TRBJ2-7; d_gene: .; CDR3aa: CASSPGEVGEQYF; CDR3nt: TGTGCCAGCTCACCGGGTGAGGTCGGCGAGCAGTACTTC
abundance: .; v_gene: TRBV9; len: 15; j_gene: TRBJ2-2; d_gene: TRBD1; CDR3aa: CASSIGQGATGELFF; CDR3nt: TGTGCCAGCAGCATAGGACAGGGGGCTACCGGGGAGCTGTTTTTT
abundance: .; v_gene: TRBV4-1; len: 14; j_gene: TRBJ2-2; d_gene: .; CDR3aa: CASSQQGGTGELFF; CDR3nt: TGCGCCAGCAGCCAGCAGGGTGGCACCGGGGAGCTGTTTTTT
abundance: .; v_gene: TRBV6-5; len: 14; j_gene: TRBJ1-2; d_gene: TRBD1; CDR3aa: CASSPDRAGYGYTF; CDR3nt: TGTGCCAGCAGCCCGGACAGGGCAGGATATGGCTACACCTTC
abundance: .; v_gene: TRBV28; len: 15; j_gene: TRBJ2-7; d_gene: TRBD2; CDR3aa: CASIPIAGGSYEQYF; CDR3nt: TGTGCCAGCATCCCTATAGCGGGGGGCTCCTACGAGCAGTACTTC
abundance: few; v_gene: TRBV6-5; len: 16; j_gene: TRBJ2-1; d_gene: TRBD2; CDR3aa: CASSYSYSGGYNEQFF; CDR3nt: TGTGCCAGCAGTTATTCCTATAGCGGGGGGTACAATGAGCAGTTCTTC
abundance: .; v_gene: TRBV7-3; len: 14; j_gene: TRBJ1-1; d_gene: .; CDR3aa: CASSPQGGDTEAFF; CDR3nt: TGTGCCAGCAGCCCCCAGGGTGGAGACACTGAAGCTTTCTTT
abundance: .; v_gene: TRBV7-2; len: 15; j_gene: TRBJ1-2; d_gene: TRBD1; CDR3aa: CASSPNPDRNYGYTF; CDR3nt: TGTGCCAGCAGTCCCAACCCGGACAGGAACTATGGCTACACCTTC
abundance: .; v_gene: TRBV27; len: 15; j_gene: TRBJ2-2; d_gene: TRBD1; CDR3aa: CASSRDRGWTGELFF; CDR3nt: TGTGCCAGCAGTCGGGACAGGGGGTGGACCGGGGAGCTGTTTTTT
abundance: .; v_gene: TRBV5-4; len: 16; j_gene: TRBJ2-1; d_gene: TRBD2; CDR3aa: CASSLPGGLIVNEQFF; CDR3nt: TGTGCCAGCAGCCTCCCGGGGGGGCTTATAGTCAATGAGCAGTTCTTC
abundance: .; v_gene: TRBV28; len: 14; j_gene: TRBJ2-1; d_gene: TRBD1; CDR3aa: CASNDRVGYNEQFF; CDR3nt: TGTGCCAGCAATGACAGGGTAGGGTACAATGAGCAGTTCTTC
abundance: .; v_gene: TRBV28; len: 17; j_gene: TRBJ2-1; d_gene: TRBD2; CDR3aa: CASSLNSGLGRGNEQFF; CDR3nt: TGTGCCAGCAGCCTTAATTCGGGACTAGGAAGGGGGAATGAGCAGTTCTTC
abundance: .; v_gene: TRBV10-2; len: 18; j_gene: TRBJ2-1; d_gene: TRBD2; CDR3aa: CASSGAFDSGGLFNEQFF; CDR3nt: TGCGCCAGCAGTGGGGCGTTTGATAGCGGGGGGCTTTTCAATGAGCAGTTCTTC
abundance: .; v_gene: TRBV30; len: 15; j_gene: TRBJ1-4; d_gene: .; CDR3aa: CAWTNIPQGGEKLFF; CDR3nt: TGTGCCTGGACCAACATCCCCCAGGGTGGTGAAAAACTGTTTTTT
abundance: few; v_gene: TRBV7-8; len: 15; j_gene: TRBJ1-2; d_gene: TRBD1; CDR3aa: CASSSRTGVNYGYTF; CDR3nt: TGTGCCAGCAGCTCCAGGACAGGAGTAAACTATGGCTACACCTTC
abundance: .; v_gene: TRBV7-2; len: 14; j_gene: TRBJ1-2; d_gene: .; CDR3aa: CASSLERVGYGYTF; CDR3nt: TGTGCCAGCAGCTTAGAACGGGTCGGCTATGGCTACACCTTC
abundance: .; v_gene: TRBV11-1; len: 15; j_gene: TRBJ1-1; d_gene: TRBD1; CDR3aa: CASSPWTGGMTEAFF; CDR3nt: TGTGCCAGCAGCCCTTGGACAGGGGGGATGACTGAAGCTTTCTTT
abundance: once; v_gene: TRBV2; len: 16; j_gene: TRBJ1-5; d_gene: TRBD1; CDR3aa: CASRGSTGRSNQPQHF; CDR3nt: TGTGCCAGCAGAGGTTCGACAGGGAGGAGCAATCAGCCCCAGCATTTT
abundance: few; v_gene: TRBV19; len: 14; j_gene: TRBJ2-1; d_gene: TRBD2; CDR3aa: CASMKTSAYNEQFF; CDR3nt: TGTGCCAGTATGAAGACTAGCGCGTACAATGAGCAGTTCTTC
abundance: .; v_gene: TRBV20-1; len: 11; j_gene: TRBJ1-4; d_gene: .; CDR3aa: CSAQQREKLFF; CDR3nt: TGCAGTGCTCAGCAGCGGGAAAAACTGTTTTTT
abundance: .; v_gene: TRBV29-1; len: 14; j_gene: TRBJ2-7; d_gene: .; CDR3aa: CSVEDHQGTYEQYF; CDR3nt: TGCAGCGTTGAAGATCATCAGGGGACCTACGAGCAGTACTTC
abundance: .; v_gene: TRBV11-3; len: 15; j_gene: TRBJ2-2; d_gene: TRBD1; CDR3aa: CASGLGQTNTGELFF; CDR3nt: TGTGCCAGCGGGTTGGGACAGACGAACACCGGGGAGCTGTTTTTT
abundance: .; v_gene: TRBV11-3; len: 20; j_gene: TRBJ2-2; d_gene: TRBD2; CDR3aa: CASSPRGLAGGRSNTGELFF; CDR3nt: TGTGCCAGCAGCCCGCGTGGACTAGCGGGGGGAAGATCGAACACCGGGGAGCTGTTTTTT
abundance: .; v_gene: TRBV6-5; len: 15; j_gene: TRBJ2-7; d_gene: .; CDR3aa: CASSYQPPGRGNQYF; CDR3nt: TGTGCCAGCAGTTACCAACCGCCGGGTAGGGGAAACCAGTACTTC
abundance: .; v_gene: TRBV7-2; len: 13; j_gene: TRBJ2-5; d_gene: .; CDR3aa: CASTGQNQETQYF; CDR3nt: TGTGCCAGCACAGGACAGAACCAAGAGACCCAGTACTTC
abundance: many; v_gene: TRBV11-3; len: 13; j_gene: TRBJ2-7; d_gene: TRBD1; CDR3aa: CASSLTGAHEQYF; CDR3nt: TGTGCCAGCAGCTTAACAGGGGCCCACGAGCAGTACTTC
abundance: .; v_gene: TRBV6-6; len: 13; j_gene: TRBJ2-2; d_gene: .; CDR3aa: CASSDRNTGELFF; CDR3nt: TGTGCCAGCAGTGACAGAAACACCGGGGAGCTGTTTTTT
abundance: .; v_gene: TRBV6-5; len: 13; j_gene: TRBJ1-1; d_gene: TRBD1; CDR3aa: CATRTGGNTEAFF; CDR3nt: TGTGCCACCAGGACAGGGGGGAACACTGAAGCTTTCTTT
abundance: few; v_gene: TRBV28; len: 18; j_gene: TRBJ1-5; d_gene: TRBD1; CDR3aa: CASSPGQGRGLGNQPQHF; CDR3nt: TGTGCCAGCAGCCCGGGACAGGGGAGAGGTTTAGGCAATCAGCCCCAGCATTTT
abundance: .; v_gene: TRBV5-1; len: 14; j_gene: TRBJ2-5; d_gene: .; CDR3aa: CASSPGLSWETQYF; CDR3nt: TGCGCCAGCAGCCCGGGACTGTCTTGGGAGACCCAGTACTTC
abundance: .; v_gene: TRBV5-1; len: 16; j_gene: TRBJ2-3; d_gene: TRBD1; CDR3aa: CASSLEGTGYTDTQYF; CDR3nt: TGCGCCAGCAGCTTGGAGGGGACAGGGTACACAGATACGCAGTATTTT
abundance: .; v_gene: TRBV5-5; len: 16; j_gene: TRBJ1-4; d_gene: .; CDR3aa: CASSLGLTASNEKLFF; CDR3nt: TGTGCCAGCAGCTTGGGGCTAACGGCTAGTAATGAAAAACTGTTTTTT
abundance: .; v_gene: TRBV29-1; len: 13; j_gene: TRBJ1-2; d_gene: .; CDR3aa: CSVDQTTNYGYTF; CDR3nt: TGCAGCGTTGATCAGACAACTAACTATGGCTACACCTTC